This record covers a single T cell receptor beta chain. This entry belongs to a study of blood T cell repertoires in COVID-19. Across the study: COVID-19 samples collected from the United States, Italy and Spain covered acute and convalescent phases.

TCRdb's table, derived via immunoSEQ multiplex PCR, lists solely in-frame clones and lacks some. This table holds 85,000 to 90,000 clones, 65% to 85% found once. The clonotype comes from a man aged 70-80 years with acute or convalescent COVID-19. Sequencing was carried out using peripheral blood.

The CDR3 DNA is TGTGCCAGCAGCTCTAGCGGGGGGGCAGTGAATGAGCAGTTCTTC. This sequence encodes CASSSSGGAVNEQFF. This rearrangement joins TRBV11-2 to TRBJ2-1, with 12 bases identical to TRBD2. J was trimmed by 7 bases and V by 4 bases; bases with no gene match: 5. Germline V gives CDR1 SGHAT, CDR2 FQNNGV. This CDR3 is 15 amino acids long. Drawing the rest from reference TRBV11-2 and TRBJ2-1, the complete variable domain is EAGVAQSPRYKIIEKRQSVAFWCNPISGHATLYWYQQILGQGPKLLIQFQNNGVVDDSQLPKDRFSAERLKGVDSTLKIQPAKLEDSAVYLCASSSSGGAVNEQFFGPGTRLTVL.